These 28 T cell receptor beta chains came from one sample sequenced in a study of T cell changes during pregnancy in multiple sclerosis. Measured with immunoSEQ multiplex PCR; TCRdb has only the in-frame clones, and not every one. The sample yields more than 35,000 clones, 80% to 95% seen once. The sequences come from CD4+ T cells from peripheral blood mononuclear cells, collected in the third trimester of pregnancy. Receptors were obtained from a female donor in good health, enrolled as a control in a pregnancy study.

The rearrangement links TRBV5-4 to TRBJ1-2, with D maybe TRBD1 (6 bases). CDR1 is SGHNT and CDR2 is YYREEE in the germline V gene (reference sequence). The V end was cut by 2 bases, the J end by 5 bases, with 16 bases between. This CDR3 region has 15 residues. CDR3 bases: TGTGCCAGCAGCTTAAAACAGGGAAACGGTTATGGCTACACCTTC. As protein: CASSLKQGNGYGYTF.

This chain joins TRBV28 and TRBJ1-5; D remains unclear. The CDR3 consists of 13 residues. Germline CDR1 and CDR2: MDHEN and SYDVKM. V was cut by 5 bases and J by 6 bases, with 11 bases left in between. The CDR3: CASSLLRSQPQHF. CDR3 coding DNA: TGTGCCAGCAGTCTCCTGCGGAGTCAGCCCCAGCATTTT.

The chain has TRBV5-4 and TRBJ2-1; D is possibly TRBD2 (6 bases). Germline-derived CDR1 and CDR2 are SGHNT and YYREEE (reference sequence). Trimming removed 4 bases at V and 15 bases at J, with 17 bases between. The CDR3 runs 12 residues. CDR3: CASSIEGLASFF. CDR3 coding DNA: TGTGCCAGCAGCATCGAGGGGCTAGCGTCGTTCTTC.

The chain combines TRBV19 with TRBJ2-1; D is ambiguous. The CDR3 consists of 12 residues. CDR1 is LNHDA, CDR2 SQIVND, per germline (reference sequence). V was pared by 5 bases and J by 13 bases, with 15 bases between. The CDR3 here is CASSPSTLLQFF. CDR3 DNA sequence: TGTGCCAGTAGTCCCTCCACTCTGTTACAGTTCTTC.

This sequence joins TRBV5-6 and TRBJ1-1; the D gene is possibly TRBD1 (5 bases). Germline V CDR1 and CDR2: SGHDT, YYEEEE. The CDR3 covers 13 residues. Trimming removed 4 bases from V and 1 base from J, with 8 bases in between. As DNA, the CDR3 is TGTGCCAGCAGCCGGGGGGGGAACACTGAAGCTTTCTTT. Translated: CASSRGGNTEAFF.

This clone was seen only once. The junction departs from the called germline gene at one end, perhaps through a read error. CDR3 nucleotide sequence: TGTGCCAGCAGCTTGGACCCTCCGGGACAGGGCTTCACCTGCCCTTTT. This translates into CASSLDPPGQGFTCPF. This chain joins TRBV2 and TRBJ1-3; 9 nucleotides align to TRBD1. This CDR3 region has 16 residues. Germline-derived CDR1 and CDR2 are SNHLY and FYNNEI.

In its sample, this clone was seen once. V usage is TRBV27 and J usage is TRBJ2-3; unclear D gene. Germline CDR1 MNHEY, CDR2 SMNVEV (reference sequence). V was pared by 0 bases and J by 3 bases, with 7 bases between. CDR3 size: 14 residues. The CDR3 here is CASSLSSSTDTQYF. For the CDR3, the DNA is TGTGCCAGCAGTTTATCGAGCTCAACAGATACGCAGTATTTT.

J is TRBJ2-7 and V is TRBV10-1, with 9 bases aligning to TRBD2. This CDR3 has 14 amino acids. CDR1 WNHNN and CDR2 SYGVQD come from the germline V gene (reference sequence). The ends lost 3 bases at V and 3 bases at J; junction bases unmatched: 3. The CDR3 protein is CASSEPSGVYEQYF. In DNA, the CDR3 is TGCGCCAGCAGTGAACCTAGCGGGGTCTACGAGCAGTACTTC.

The chain recombines TRBV7-9 with TRBJ2-3, with a tentative D call TRBD2 (5 bases). Germline CDR1 SEHNR, CDR2 FQNEAQ (reference sequence). The CDR3 has 15 residues. Trimming stripped 3 bases from V and 2 bases from J, with 12 bases between. The CDR3 loop is CASSLGALFTDTQYF. CDR3 nucleotide sequence: TGTGCCAGCAGCTTGGGAGCCCTTTTCACAGATACGCAGTATTTT.

The V gene is TRBV30, the J gene TRBJ1-1; no clear D. Germline V CDR1 and CDR2: GTSNPN, SVGIG (reference sequence). V lost 3 bases and J 0 bases, leaving 8 bases between the germline ends. The CDR3 consists of 13 residues. The CDR3 nucleotides read TGTGCCTGGAGGGAGAATATGAACACTGAAGCTTTCTTT. Its translation: CAWRENMNTEAFF.

V usage is TRBV28 and J usage is TRBJ1-2; TRBD1 matches 10 bases. The CDR3 has 13 residues. V shed 3 bases, J shed 6 bases, and the junction held 1 base outside the gene matches. Looked up from germline, CDR1 is MDHEN and CDR2 is SYDVKM. CDR3 residues: CASSLGTGDGYTF. The CDR3 DNA reads as TGTGCCAGCAGTTTGGGGACAGGGGATGGCTACACCTTC.

The chain employs TRBV27 and TRBJ2-1, with TRBD1 matching 7 bases. V lost 7 bases, J lost 6 bases, and 6 bases stayed unmatched. This CDR3 region has 13 residues. The germline V gene encodes CDR1 MNHEY and CDR2 SMNVEV (reference sequence). The CDR3 reads CASNPNRGNEQFF. The CDR3 DNA is TGTGCCAGCAATCCGAACAGGGGCAATGAGCAGTTCTTC.

The chain recombines TRBV2 with TRBJ2-7, with 9 bases aligning to TRBD1. The V gene end was trimmed by 7 bases and the J gene end by 4 bases; junction bases not matched to a gene: 17. Looked up from germline, CDR1 is SNHLY and CDR2 is FYNNEI. CDR3 length: 17 amino acids. The chain's CDR3 is CASIPNPSLGTGYEQYF. For the CDR3, the DNA is TGTGCCAGCATCCCAAATCCAAGTCTCGGGACAGGGTACGAGCAGTACTTC.

The V call is TRBV7-2, the J call TRBJ2-1; 9 bases align to TRBD2. The CDR3 covers 14 residues. Losses at the gene ends were 4 bases for V and 6 bases for J; bases not matched to a gene: 4. Per the germline V gene, CDR1 is SGHTA and CDR2 is FQGNSA. CDR3 in DNA: TGTGCCAGCAGCTCCCGACTAGCGGCCAATGAGCAGTTCTTC. Translating it yields CASSSRLAANEQFF.

This rearrangement joins TRBV28 to TRBJ2-7, with D perhaps matching TRBD2 (5 bases). CDR3 length: 12 residues. V gave up 2 bases and J gave up 4 bases, with 6 bases separating them. CDR1 MDHEN and CDR2 SYDVKM come from the germline V gene. CDR3 residues: CASSLPGYEQYF. In DNA form, the CDR3 reads TGTGCCAGCAGTTTACCGGGGTACGAGCAGTACTTC.

The rearrangement joins TRBV27 to TRBJ1-5, with TRBD1 as a possible D gene (6 bases). The germline gives CDR1 MNHEY, CDR2 SMNVEV (reference sequence). Trimming removed 6 bases from V and 2 bases from J, with 11 bases in between. This CDR3 has 14 amino acids. The CDR3 coding sequence is TGTGCCAGCAGCCCACAGGGAGGCAATCAGCCCCAGCATTTT. Its protein is CASSPQGGNQPQHF.

CDR3 sequence: CASSVGRGNSPLHF. The CDR3 region has the DNA TGTGCCAGCAGCGTAGGGAGGGGTAATTCACCCCTCCACTTT. The chain joins TRBV7-2 to TRBJ1-6; a possible D gene is TRBD1 (5 bases). Germline V lookup: CDR1 SGHTA, CDR2 FQGNSA. V lost 5 bases, J lost 6 bases, and 11 bases lay in between. The CDR3 is 14 amino acids. Full variable domain (outside the CDR3, taken from reference TRBV7-2 and TRBJ1-6): GAGVSQSPSNKVTEKGKDVELRCDPISGHTALYWYRQSLGQGLEFLIYFQGNSAPDKSGLPSDRFSAERTGGSVSTLTIQRTQQEDSAVYLCASSVGRGNSPLHFGNGTRLTVT.

For the CDR3, the DNA is TGTGCCAGCAGCGGGACTAGCGGCTACAATGAGCAGTTCTTC. Residues: CASSGTSGYNEQFF. The gene calls are TRBV4-2 and TRBJ2-1; 11 positions match TRBD2. The CDR3 spans 14 residues. The junction had 0 bases not matched to a gene; V was cut back by 5 bases and J by 3 bases. Germline CDR1 and CDR2: LGHNA and YNFKEQ.

This chain links TRBV28 with TRBJ1-1, with 10 nucleotides matching TRBD1. Unmatched junction bases numbered 4, after V lost 2 bases and J lost 4 bases. Germline V CDR1 and CDR2: MDHEN, SYDVKM. The CDR3 extends over 15 amino acids. Written as DNA, the CDR3 is TGTGCCAGCAGTTTAGGGGGACAGGGGAGCACTGAAGCTTTCTTT. It codes for CASSLGGQGSTEAFF.

The gene calls are TRBV4-3 and TRBJ1-2, with D possibly being TRBD1 (5 bases). Germline CDR1 reads LGHNA; CDR2 reads YSLEER. This CDR3 comprises 16 residues. V was trimmed by 3 bases and J by 4 bases, leaving 18 bases between them. This CDR3 reads CASSQARGDYFYGYTF. CDR3 bases: TGCGCCAGCAGCCAGGCCCGAGGGGACTATTTCTATGGCTACACCTTC.

This chain links TRBV11-2 with TRBJ1-3; 7 bases fit TRBD1. V was clipped by 3 bases and J by 5 bases; unmatched bases: 4. Germline V CDR1 and CDR2: SGHAT, FQNNGV. The CDR3 totals 14 residues. The CDR3 DNA reads as TGTGCCAGCAGCTTTAAGACAGGGCGAAACACCATATATTTT. This sequence encodes CASSFKTGRNTIYF.

The chain uses TRBV4-1 and TRBJ2-1; the D gene is possibly TRBD1 (5 bases). This CDR3 has 14 amino acids. V shed 4 bases and J shed 4 bases, with 11 bases lying between them. Looked up from germline, CDR1 is MGHRA and CDR2 is YSYEKL. CDR3 in DNA: TGCGCCAGCAGCCCGCTGGGGCTTTACAATGAGCAGTTCTTC. Protein: CASSPLGLYNEQFF.

J is TRBJ1-5 and V is TRBV7-2; the D gene is possibly TRBD1 (5 bases). The CDR3 consists of 16 residues. Germline CDR1 is SGHTA and CDR2 is FQGNSA. V was cut by 5 bases and J by 6 bases, with 20 bases left in between. The CDR3 is CASSPSGGAGSQPQHF. In DNA, the CDR3 is TGTGCCAGCAGCCCTAGCGGAGGGGCAGGGAGTCAGCCCCAGCATTTT.

V is TRBV9 and J is TRBJ2-1; D is perhaps TRBD2 (7 bases). In germline, CDR1 is SGDLS, CDR2 YYNGEE. Trimming pared 0 bases from V and 9 bases from J, leaving 13 bases between. The CDR3 runs to 14 residues. The CDR3 here is CASSVVGGRGEQFF. CDR3 coding DNA: TGTGCCAGCAGCGTAGTCGGGGGGCGGGGTGAGCAGTTCTTC.

This rearrangement joins TRBV4-3 to TRBJ1-4, with D possibly matching TRBD1 (5 bases). This CDR3 comprises 15 residues. V was trimmed by 0 bases and J by 5 bases, leaving 10 bases between them. Germline V lookup: CDR1 LGHNA, CDR2 YSLEER. CDR3 region: CASSQDWGDNEKLFF. The CDR3 DNA sequence: TGCGCCAGCAGCCAAGATTGGGGCGACAATGAAAAACTGTTTTTT.

This chain joins TRBV7-8 and TRBJ1-1; maybe TRBD1 (5 bases). The V gene lost 2 bases and the J gene lost 4 bases, with 11 bases spanning the gap. The CDR3 is 14 residues long. Germline values: CDR1 SGHVS, CDR2 FQNEAQ. The CDR3 nucleotides read TGTGCCAGCAGCTTAAGGGTAAGGGGCACTGAAGCTTTCTTT. It translates to CASSLRVRGTEAFF.

This rearrangement joins TRBV30 to TRBJ2-5, with 9 bases matching TRBD2. V was pared by 0 bases and J by 5 bases, with 1 base of the junction left unmatched. The germline V gene encodes CDR1 GTSNPN and CDR2 SVGIG (reference sequence). CDR3 length equals 13 residues. The CDR3 sequence is CAWSVRGGETQYF. The CDR3 region has the DNA TGTGCCTGGAGTGTGCGGGGGGGGGAGACCCAGTACTTC.

This clone came up once. The gene calls are TRBV13 and TRBJ2-3, with TRBD1 as a possible D gene (5 bases). Germline values: CDR1 PRHDT, CDR2 FYEKMQ (reference sequence). There are 15 residues in the CDR3. The ends were cut back, 0 bases at V and 1 base at J, with 8 bases in the middle. As DNA, the CDR3 is TGTGCCAGCAGCTTAGGACCCAGGGGCACAGATACGCAGTATTTT. Its translation is CASSLGPRGTDTQYF.